The 8 T cell receptor beta chains reported below all come from one sample, sequenced in a study of shared clonotypes between healthy human individuals. The assay was immunoSEQ multiplex PCR, and TCRdb's table has in-frame clones only and misses some. This table holds more than 400,000 clones, roughly 80% found once. The specimen sequenced was PBMCs. The receptors originated from a woman aged 40-49 years in good health. Some clones in this sample may be carry-over from other donors' samples.

This clone was recorded many times. V and J are TRBV4-2 and TRBJ2-7; D call uncertain. Germline V CDR1 and CDR2: LGHNA, YNFKEQ. Between the trimmed V and J ends, which lost 2 bases and 5 bases, there was a span of 19 bases. The CDR3 runs to 16 residues. CDR3 residues: CASSQLLVLFRNEQYF. The CDR3 DNA reads as TGTGCCAGCAGCCAATTGCTAGTTCTATTTAGGAACGAGCAGTACTTC.

This clone was counted only a few times. The chain employs TRBV28 and TRBJ2-1; 10 bases agree with TRBD2. This CDR3 is 14 amino acids long. Per germline, CDR1 MDHEN and CDR2 SYDVKM. Unmatched junction bases numbered 5, after V lost 4 bases and J lost 8 bases. The CDR3 loop reads CASSSLAGADEQFF. The CDR3 DNA sequence: TGTGCCAGCAGTTCCCTAGCGGGAGCCGATGAGCAGTTCTTC.

There are a few counts of this clone. This sequence joins TRBV7-2 and TRBJ2-5; D is perhaps TRBD2 (6 bases). Trimming left V 4 bases short and J 3 bases short, with 12 bases between. Germline V gives CDR1 SGHTA, CDR2 FQGNSA. This CDR3 has 14 residues. The CDR3 DNA reads TGTGCCAGCAGCTCCGCCCGACTAGAAGAGACCCAGTACTTC. Protein: CASSSARLEETQYF.

This clone occurred a few times. This chain uses TRBV4-3 with TRBJ2-7; TRBD2 might be the D (6 bases). The CDR3 spans 16 residues. With 0 bases removed from V and 4 bases from J, the gap between germline ends came to 16 bases. Germline V gives CDR1 LGHNA, CDR2 YSLEER. Here the CDR3 DNA reads TGCGCCAGCAGCCAAGATCTTGGGGGGAAGGGTTACGAGCAGTACTTC. As protein: CASSQDLGGKGYEQYF.

Notes on this clone: Other DNA sequences in the same sample also yield this CDR3. The chain uses TRBV9 and TRBJ2-5, with 12 bases that match TRBD2. The CDR3 has 14 amino acids. The germline V gene encodes CDR1 SGDLS and CDR2 YYNGEE. Trimming took 2 bases from V and 4 from J; bases not matched to a gene: 0. CDR3 residues: CASSVGLAGETQYF. The CDR3 DNA reads TGTGCCAGCAGCGTGGGACTAGCGGGAGAGACCCAGTACTTC.

This chain links TRBV4-1 with TRBJ1-3, with D maybe TRBD1 (6 bases). This CDR3 comprises 15 residues. Germline CDR1 is MGHRA and CDR2 is YSYEKL. The V and J ends lost 4 bases and 4 bases respectively, with 14 bases between them. The CDR3 DNA reads as TGCGCCAGCAGCCTTGCCAGAGGACAGGGAAACACCATATATTTT. This encodes CASSLARGQGNTIYF.

The chain joins TRBV28 to TRBJ2-5, with D perhaps given as TRBD1 or TRBD2 (5 bases each). Per the germline V gene, CDR1 is MDHEN and CDR2 is SYDVKM. Trimming removed 4 bases from V and 4 bases from J, with 13 bases in between. This CDR3 region has 14 residues. The CDR3 sequence: CASSSRRGRETQYF. The CDR3 DNA reads as TGTGCCAGCAGTTCGCGACGGGGACGAGAGACCCAGTACTTC.

There are many counts of this clone. The CDR3 DNA reads TGTGCCAGCAGCCCCCGGGGGAGCGAATCCTACAATGAGCAGTTCTTC. As protein: CASSPRGSESYNEQFF. V and J are TRBV9 and TRBJ2-1, with D perhaps matching TRBD2 (6 bases). Germline lookup yields CDR1 SGDLS and CDR2 YYNGEE. The CDR3 is 16 amino acids. V was cut by 4 bases and J by 1 base, with 15 bases left in between.